The sequence of this TCR beta chain was determined in a study of blood T cells in healthy people across ages (dated by TCRdb to the mid-2010s). The study in broad terms: In model experiments, template switching captured about one uniquely barcoded TCR beta cDNA molecule for every two T cells. The study measured age-related changes in TCR beta repertoire diversity using deep sequencing normalized with unique cDNA molecular identifiers. Four age groups were formed from the donors: young (average 16 years), middle-aged (approximately 39), aged (over 55) and long-lived (about 80). To avoid experimental bias, donors of different ages were distributed randomly across sequencing lanes. Two additional independent replicas of 1 million unique cDNA reads from the same blood draw were analyzed for two donors (one aged 18 to 30 and one aged 80 or older). What the authors observed across the whole study: Total diversity estimates from one million sequenced T cells were considered lower bounds and underestimates. Conclusive comparison of naive and antigen-experienced compartments was prevented by the profiling of bulk unsorted PBMCs. Observed TCR beta diversity correlated strongly with the percentage of naive T cells measured by flow cytometry. Compared with the aged group, more naive CD4+ T cells, fewer expanded clones and increased TCR diversity were shown by the long-lived group, suggesting age selection. Observed TCR beta diversity per million T cells fell roughly linearly with age, and a significant reduction was already apparent by age about 43. The CMV infection status of donors was not known, potentially confounding age-related changes in expanded clonotypes.

A note on this clonotype: It has no known antigen specificity. Per-base qualities were not stored, and no clone one base away is much larger.

Systemically healthy Caucasian individuals from Russia, approximately 39 in total and aged about 6 to 95 years, were included as donors. Around 9.9 milliliters of peripheral blood were collected from each donor into EDTA-treated Vacutainer tubes. Ficoll-Paque density-gradient centrifugation was used to isolate PBMCs, with at least 6.5 million per sample. Trizol reagent was used to extract total RNA from PBMCs, with at least 6 micrograms per sample. The percentages of naive CD45RAhigh/CD27high T cells were determined by flow cytometry on a PBMC aliquot from every donor. V is cut back by 3 bases and J by 5 bases, with 4 bases in the junction unmatched. From the cysteine up to the phenylalanine, the CDR3 has a length of 14 residues. CDR3 DNA only is kept here, 42 bases in frame from base 1. The germline V gene supplies CDR1 SGDLS and CDR2 YYNGEE. The library was built by means of 5' RACE. TCRdb records Illumina HiSeq 2500 as the sequencer. A second PCR of roughly 7 to 11 cycles was run with a J-beta primer mix and a sample-barcoded 5' primer. A unique molecular identifier was introduced onto each TCR beta cDNA molecule by a template-switch 5' adaptor carrying 12 random nucleotides. Each sample yielded at least 3 million CDR3-containing paired-end reads. First-strand cDNA synthesis was performed from all RNA using the Mint cDNA synthesis kit, with priming by a TRBC-specific oligonucleotide. All cDNA was treated with uracil-DNA glycosylase and then went through a first 18-cycle PCR with the universal primers M1SS and BC2_uni_R. Per the authors' processing: Each sample was normalized by randomly selecting 1 million high-quality reads, each carrying a distinct molecular identifier. Instead of being binned into consensus sequences, reads that shared molecular identifiers were thrown out. CDR3 identification, clonotype clustering and error correction used MiTCR with a Q25 quality threshold and the strictest error-elimination algorithm. Lower-bound total TCR beta diversity was estimated with a nonparametric unseen species model using Euler transformation. The raw public reads went through TCRdb reprocessing: fastp at Q25, MiXCR clone calling, in-frame beta chains kept. For every CDR3 protein sequence, its rows merge into one entry that carries the most common genes and DNA. TCRdb assigned the V and J calls; the authors' analysis was not used. The sample records 450,000 to 700,000 distinct CDR3 sequences, 25% to 30% of which are singletons. The ten biggest clones cover less than 20% of the sample.

The sequenced material came from blood. The receptor comes from a woman in her 70s in good health. The sequence joins TRBV9 to TRBJ1-5, with 8 bases matching TRBD1. The CDR3 protein sequence reads: CASSEETGDQPQHF. The DNA sequence reads TGTGCCAGCAGCGAGGAGACAGGGGATCAGCCCCAGCATTTT.